One sample yielded the 4 T cell receptor beta chains listed below, sequenced in a study of Ad26.COV2.S vaccination and SARS-CoV-2 variants. Produced via immunoSEQ multiplex PCR; TCRdb's table is partial and in-frame only. The sample gives 300,000 to 350,000 clones, 75% to 90% of which show up once; 5% to 6.5% is in the top ten. As for treatment: around 19 received Ad26.COV2.S at low or high dose, single or two shots; roughly 5 received placebo; per-sample allocation not given. Sample collection was performed on day 63 after the first vaccine or placebo injection. The source material was peripheral blood, sampled in a trial of Ad26.COV2.S vaccine versus placebo. These receptors were collected from a person between 18 and 65 years old who received the Ad26.COV2.S COVID-19 vaccine or a placebo.

The rearrangement links TRBV18 to TRBJ2-2; 7 bases map to TRBD1. The CDR3 spans 16 residues. CDR1 is KGHSH, CDR2 LQKENI, per germline. Trimming cost V 3 bases and J 3 bases; bases outside gene matches: 7. The CDR3 loop is CASSPRTGPHTGELFF. In nucleotides, the CDR3 is TGTGCCAGCTCACCCCGGACAGGTCCTCACACCGGGGAGCTGTTTTTT.

The chain combines TRBV4-1 with TRBJ1-6; no clear D gene. CDR1 MGHRA and CDR2 YSYEKL come from the germline V gene. CDR3 length equals 16 residues. V gave up 5 bases and J gave up 0 bases, with 11 bases separating them. The CDR3 DNA reads as TGCGCCAGCAGCGAGAGTGTCAGCTCCTATAATTCACCCCTCCACTTT. It encodes CASSESVSSYNSPLHF.

The chain employs TRBV7-3 and TRBJ2-1; TRBD2 matches 10 bases. From germline, CDR1 is SGHTA and CDR2 FQGTGA. With V trimmed by 2 bases and J by 5 bases, 9 bases remained unmatched. The CDR3 totals 17 residues. CDR3 region: CASSLGGRAGGDNEQFF. The CDR3 nucleotides are TGTGCCAGCAGCTTAGGTGGACGAGCGGGAGGGGACAATGAGCAGTTCTTC.

This clone was recorded only once. The rearrangement joins TRBV5-1 to TRBJ2-1; TRBD1 is a possible D gene (5 bases). This CDR3 contains 14 residues. Deletions cut 1 base from V and 7 bases from J, with 12 bases between. Germline loops: CDR1 SGHRS, CDR2 YFSETQ. The DNA for the CDR3 is TGCGCCAGCAGCTTGATCCCAGGGTCTAATGAGCAGTTCTTC. It specifies CASSLIPGSNEQFF.